Listed here are 10 T cell receptor beta chains from one sample, sequenced in a study of cytomegalovirus exposure and HLA in healthy donors. Generated by immunoSEQ multiplex PCR, the TCRdb table keeps only in-frame clones and is missing some. The sample lists about 49,000 clones; around 91% were seen once. Specimen: PBMCs. These receptors all stem from a man aged 18 to 29 in good health and CMV-seronegative.

The chain carries TRBV28 and TRBJ1-2; D possibly corresponds to TRBD1 (6 bases). Trimming took off 5 bases at V and 0 bases at J, with 13 bases between the two ends. Germline CDR1 is MDHEN and CDR2 is SYDVKM. This CDR3 contains 15 residues. CDR3 sequence (DNA): TGTGCCAGCAGTCCAAACAGGGTCTCTAACTATGGCTACACCTTC. Translated: CASSPNRVSNYGYTF.

The rearrangement links TRBV11-2 to TRBJ2-3, with D maybe TRBD2 (6 bases). Trimming removed 5 bases from V and 2 bases from J, with 23 bases in between. CDR1 and CDR2 (germline): SGHAT, FQNNGV. The CDR3 spans 18 residues. The CDR3 DNA follows: TGTGCCAGCAGCCCGACGATTTTTCCGGGACTCAACACAGATACGCAGTATTTT. Its translation is CASSPTIFPGLNTDTQYF.

This clone was observed a handful of times. J is TRBJ2-2 and V is TRBV6-5; 8 bases agree with TRBD1. With 5 bases clipped from V and 6 bases from J, the junction kept 8 bases outside the gene matches. CDR1 and CDR2 (germline): MNHEY, SVGAGI. This CDR3 is built from 15 residues. The CDR3 loop reads CASSPGQGGSGELFF. DNA for the CDR3: TGTGCCAGCAGTCCCGGACAGGGAGGATCCGGGGAGCTGTTTTTT.

For the CDR3, the DNA is TGTGCCAGCAGCTTTCCGGGACTAGCCTACGAGCAGTACTTC. Protein product: CASSFPGLAYEQYF. The chain carries TRBV5-6 and TRBJ2-7; 8 bases agree with TRBD2. V shed 2 bases, J shed 2 bases, and the junction held 3 bases outside the gene matches. This CDR3 comprises 14 residues. Germline lookup yields CDR1 SGHDT and CDR2 YYEEEE.

This chain links TRBV6-5 with TRBJ2-1; possibly TRBD2 for D (6 bases). The CDR3 is 16 residues long. Trimming pared 4 bases from V and 8 bases from J, leaving 21 bases between. Germline CDR1 and CDR2: MNHEY and SVGAGI. This CDR3 is CASSSTSGLFRYEQFF. CDR3 nucleotides: TGTGCCAGCAGTTCGACAAGCGGGCTATTTCGTTATGAGCAGTTCTTC.

The chain has TRBV2 and TRBJ1-4, with D possibly TRBD1 on 5 matching bases. Germline assignment: CDR1 SNHLY and CDR2 FYNNEI. This CDR3 is 14 amino acids long. With 4 bases removed from V and 3 bases from J, the gap between germline ends came to 9 bases. CDR3 sequence (DNA): TGTGCCAGCAGTGGCAGGGCGGCTAATGAAAAACTGTTTTTT. Amino acid sequence: CASSGRAANEKLFF.

The chain has TRBV15 and TRBJ2-5; D possibly corresponds to TRBD2 (6 bases). The CDR3 length is 16 residues. CDR1 and CDR2 from the germline V gene are LNHNV and YYDKDF (reference sequence). V lost 0 bases, J lost 0 bases, and 11 bases lay in between. CDR3 loop: CATSRDNLANQETQYF. CDR3 nucleotides: TGTGCCACCAGCAGAGACAATCTAGCGAACCAAGAGACCCAGTACTTC. The full variable domain, its missing parts supplied by reference TRBV15 and TRBJ2-5, is DAMVIQNPRYQVTQFGKPVTLSCSQTLNHNVMYWYQQKSSQAPKLLFHYYDKDFNNEADTPDNFQSRRPNTSFCFLDIRSPGLGDTAMYLCATSRDNLANQETQYFGPGTRLLVL.

This chain links TRBV10-3 with TRBJ1-4, with 11 bases matching TRBD1. The CDR3 totals 14 residues. Trimming at V came to 6 bases and at J to 8 bases, leaving 5 bases not matched to a gene. Germline CDR1 is ENHRY and CDR2 is SYGVKD. CDR3 DNA: TGTGCCATCAGAGGACAGGGGGCGATCGAAAAACTGTTTTTT. Amino acid sequence: CAIRGQGAIEKLFF.

This chain links TRBV6-5 with TRBJ2-7; D unclear. Germline CDR1 MNHEY, CDR2 SVGAGI. This CDR3 is 14 amino acids long. Deletions cut 0 bases from V and 6 bases from J, with 12 bases between. CDR3 amino acids: CASSYSGRPGEQYF. CDR3 nucleotides: TGTGCCAGCAGTTACTCGGGCAGGCCAGGCGAGCAGTACTTC.

This sequence joins TRBV7-3 and TRBJ2-2; D unresolved. The CDR3 spans 12 residues. From germline, CDR1 is SGHTA and CDR2 FQGTGA. V was shortened by 5 bases and J by 8 bases, with 9 bases between the two germline ends. The CDR3 protein is CASSETEGELFF. In DNA, the CDR3 is TGTGCCAGCAGCGAAACGGAGGGGGAGCTGTTTTTT. Full variable domain (remainder filled in from reference TRBV7-3 and TRBJ2-2): GAGVSQTPSNKVTEKGKYVELRCDPISGHTALYWYRQSLGQGPEFLIYFQGTGAADDSGLPNDRFFAVRPEGSVSTLKIQRTERGDSAVYLCASSETEGELFFGEGSRLTVL.